This T cell receptor beta chain was recorded in a study of identical twins. J lost 4 bases, V lost 5 bases, and 5 bases had no gene match. Germline lookup yields CDR1 SGHAT and CDR2 FQNNGV. The CDR3 covers 15 residues. TCRdb processed the 5' RACE reads anew with MiXCR; each CDR3 protein has one entry. The sample shows 450,000 or so distinct CDR3 sequences, 13% to 15% of them seen only once. Concerning this clonotype itself: What it binds is not known.

Study-wide points: Rather than following the same donors, the conclusions depended on cross-sectional statistical analysis. A partial confounding effect on zero-insertion analyses could come from invariant MAIT and iNKT cells. Beta clonotypes that were abundant in cord blood contained fewer insertions, a pattern absent from memory repertoires.

Another study also made use of these data, one on yellow fever vaccine responses in identical twins. As that study records: After vaccination, twins' T cell response reportedly seemed partly convergent, partly personalized.

This clonotype originated in a woman aged 18-35 years in good health. The material sequenced was CD4+ T cells sorted from blood. The chain recombines TRBV11-2 with TRBJ2-2, with 9 bases matching TRBD2. CDR3 bases: TGTGCCAGCAGCGAACAACTAGCGGGCACCGGGGAGCTGTTTTTT. Its protein product is CASSEQLAGTGELFF.